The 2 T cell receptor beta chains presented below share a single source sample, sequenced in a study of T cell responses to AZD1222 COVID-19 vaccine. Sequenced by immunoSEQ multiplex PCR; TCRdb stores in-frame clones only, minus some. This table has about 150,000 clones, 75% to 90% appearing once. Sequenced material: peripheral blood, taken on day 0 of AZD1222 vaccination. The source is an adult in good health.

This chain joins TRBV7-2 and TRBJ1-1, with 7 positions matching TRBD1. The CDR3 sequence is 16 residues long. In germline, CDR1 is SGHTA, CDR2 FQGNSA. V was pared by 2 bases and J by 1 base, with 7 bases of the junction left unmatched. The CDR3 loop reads CASSLIQGRANTEAFF. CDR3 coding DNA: TGTGCCAGCAGCTTAATACAGGGGCGGGCGAACACTGAAGCTTTCTTT.

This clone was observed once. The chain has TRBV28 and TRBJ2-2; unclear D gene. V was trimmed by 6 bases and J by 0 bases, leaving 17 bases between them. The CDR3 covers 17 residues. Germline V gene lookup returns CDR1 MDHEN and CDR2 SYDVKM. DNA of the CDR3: TGTGCCAGCAGCCGAAGATCCTCACTCGCGAACACCGGGGAGCTGTTTTTT. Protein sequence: CASSRRSSLANTGELFF.